Listed here are 31 T cell receptor beta chains from one sample, sequenced in a study of shared clonotypes between healthy human individuals. Positively selected for CCR7, the CD45RO-negative cells used as naive CD8 cells excluded terminally differentiated effector memory CD45RA+ cells. Libraries were prepared by immunoSEQ multiplex PCR; TCRdb keeps only in-frame clonotypes and omits some of them. The table shows about 1.9 million clones, with approximately 92% occurring only once. The sequenced sample was naive CD8+ T cells from PBMCs. These receptors originate from a man aged 18 to 29 in good health. Some clones in this sample may be carry-over from other donors' samples.

The chain joins TRBV12-5 to TRBJ1-1; D is uncertain. Trimming removed 3 bases at V and 6 bases at J, with 8 bases between. This CDR3 contains 12 residues. Germline CDR1 and CDR2: LGHNT and FRNRAP. In DNA, the CDR3 is TGTGCTAGTGGTTTTGAGGGAGCTGAAGCTTTCTTT. Residues: CASGFEGAEAFF.

The rearrangement joins TRBV12-5 to TRBJ2-5; D is possibly TRBD1 (5 bases). CDR3 size: 15 residues. Germline-derived CDR1 and CDR2 are LGHNT and FRNRAP. V gave up 6 bases and J gave up 0 bases, with 14 bases separating them. CDR3 nucleotide sequence: TGTGCTAGTGGCACCTTCGACAGCTACCAAGAGACCCAGTACTTC. It yields the protein CASGTFDSYQETQYF. The full variable domain, with the rest looked up from reference TRBV12-5 and TRBJ2-5, is DARVTQTPRHKVTEMGQEVTMRCQPILGHNTVFWYRQTMMQGLELLAYFRNRAPLDDSGMPKDRFSAEMPDATLATLKIQPSEPRDSAVYFCASGTFDSYQETQYFGPGTRLLVL.

The chain is built from TRBV28 and TRBJ2-7; weak D call: TRBD1 (5 bases). Germline loops: CDR1 MDHEN, CDR2 SYDVKM. This CDR3 has 14 amino acids. Trimming took off 5 bases at V and 4 bases at J, with 15 bases between the two ends. The CDR3 reads CASSPSPPGYEQYF. The CDR3 bases are TGTGCCAGCAGTCCGAGCCCTCCAGGGTACGAGCAGTACTTC.

CDR3 nucleotides: TGTGCCTGGAACGATGCGCTTTATAGCAATCAGCCCCAGCATTTT. Translating gives CAWNDALYSNQPQHF. The rearrangement joins TRBV30 to TRBJ1-5; D unresolved. With 4 bases removed from V and 0 bases from J, the gap between germline ends came to 13 bases. CDR3 size: 15 residues. Germline lookup yields CDR1 GTSNPN and CDR2 SVGIG (reference sequence).

The V gene is TRBV5-6, the J gene TRBJ1-1; D possibly corresponds to TRBD1 (5 bases). Trimming took 3 bases from V and 4 from J, leaving 7 bases between them. The CDR3 runs to 12 residues. The germline CDR1 and CDR2 sequences are SGHDT and YYEEEE. CDR3 sequence reads: CASSWDLTEAFF. CDR3 DNA: TGTGCCAGCAGCTGGGACCTCACTGAAGCTTTCTTT.

The chain couples TRBV29-1 to TRBJ2-7, with TRBD2 matching 8 bases. V lost 6 bases, J lost 1 base, and 8 bases stayed unmatched. CDR1 is SQVTM, CDR2 ANQGSEA, per germline. This CDR3 is built from 14 residues. The CDR3 DNA reads TGCAGCGTGGTCATAGCGGGGCAGTCCTACGAGCAGTACTTC. Amino acid sequence: CSVVIAGQSYEQYF.

This chain links TRBV27 with TRBJ2-2; D tentatively fits TRBD1 or TRBD2 (7 bases each). Per the germline V gene, CDR1 is MNHEY and CDR2 is SMNVEV (reference sequence). The V end was cut by 3 bases, the J end by 4 bases, with 9 bases between. CDR3 size: 14 residues. Written as DNA, the CDR3 is TGTGCCAGCAGTTTCAGGGGGGGCACCGGGGAGCTGTTTTTT. Translation: CASSFRGGTGELFF.

On this clone: Other DNA sequences in this sample translate to the same CDR3. This chain joins TRBV4-1 and TRBJ2-7; 11 nucleotides align to TRBD1. The trim removed 4 bases at V and 1 base at J, leaving 3 bases unmatched. Looked up from germline, CDR1 is MGHRA and CDR2 is YSYEKL. This CDR3 has 15 residues. The CDR3 DNA reads TGCGCCAGCAGCCCCGGGACAGGGGGGTCCTACGAGCAGTACTTC. Its translation is CASSPGTGGSYEQYF.

The chain joins TRBV27 to TRBJ1-1; 8 bases match TRBD1. CDR1 and CDR2 (germline): MNHEY, SMNVEV (reference sequence). Trimming took 8 bases from V and 3 from J; bases not matched to a gene: 20. The CDR3 is made up of 18 amino acids. The CDR3 sequence is CASGVNRVRGPSYTEAFF. The CDR3 DNA follows: TGTGCCAGCGGAGTGAACAGGGTCAGGGGGCCCTCTTACACTGAAGCTTTCTTT.

This clone was counted a single time. The chain links TRBV7-9 to TRBJ2-5; TRBD1 might be the D (6 bases). The V gene's germline CDR1 is SEHNR and CDR2 FQNEAQ (reference sequence). Deletions cut 5 bases from V and 5 bases from J, with 15 bases between. The CDR3 is 14 amino acids. CDR3 loop: CASSVRGNEETQYF. The DNA for the CDR3 is TGTGCCAGCAGCGTCAGGGGTAACGAGGAGACCCAGTACTTC.

This clone was found a few times. Distinct nucleotide sequences in the sample also encode this CDR3. The chain uses TRBV27 and TRBJ2-7; possibly TRBD1 for D (6 bases). Per the germline V gene, CDR1 is MNHEY and CDR2 is SMNVEV (reference sequence). V was clipped by 3 bases and J by 1 base, with 7 bases between them. This CDR3 contains 13 residues. Here the CDR3 reads CASSLGTSYEQYF. As DNA, the CDR3 is TGTGCCAGCAGTTTGGGGACATCCTACGAGCAGTACTTC.

V gene TRBV27 combines with J gene TRBJ2-1; 9 nucleotides line up with TRBD2. V shed 4 bases and J 7 bases; nucleotides not matched to a gene: 8. The CDR3 is 15 residues long. Germline loops: CDR1 MNHEY, CDR2 SMNVEV (reference sequence). CDR3 nucleotide sequence: TGTGCCAGCAGTTCAGGCCTAGCGGGATTTAATGAGCAGTTCTTC. Amino acid sequence: CASSSGLAGFNEQFF.

This rearrangement joins TRBV9 to TRBJ1-2, with D tentatively TRBD1 (5 bases). V was pared by 4 bases and J by 4 bases, with 8 bases between. CDR1 is SGDLS and CDR2 is YYNGEE in the germline V gene. This CDR3 comprises 12 residues. The CDR3 coding sequence is TGTGCCAGCAGCCTTGGGACCTATGGCTACACCTTC. Translated: CASSLGTYGYTF.

The chain joins TRBV2 to TRBJ1-5; 8 bases map to TRBD1. This CDR3 spans 14 amino acids. V trimming: 6 bases; J trimming: 6 bases; junction bases outside the gene matches: 7. Germline V gives CDR1 SNHLY, CDR2 FYNNEI. CDR3 loop: CASRITGGFQPQHF. CDR3 nucleotides: TGTGCCAGCAGGATTACAGGGGGTTTTCAGCCCCAGCATTTT.

A remark on this clone: The sample contains more than one DNA sequence encoding this CDR3. This chain connects TRBV7-9 to TRBJ1-1; TRBD1 is a possible D gene (5 bases). Trimming shortened V by 1 base and J by 5 bases, and 8 bases separated the two germline ends. Germline V lookup: CDR1 SEHNR, CDR2 FQNEAQ (reference sequence). The CDR3 sequence is 13 residues long. CDR3 coding DNA: TGTGCCAGCAGCTTAGGTGCAGGGACTGAAGCTTTCTTT. Residues: CASSLGAGTEAFF. Variable domain in full (rest from reference TRBV7-9 and TRBJ1-1): DTGVSQNPRHKITKRGQNVTFRCDPISEHNRLYWYRQTLGQGPEFLTYFQNEAQLEKSRLLSDRFSAERPKGSFSTLEIQRTEQGDSAMYLCASSLGAGTEAFFGQGTRLTVV.

This clone was detected once. The chain uses TRBV19 and TRBJ2-1, with 7 bases fitting TRBD1. This CDR3 comprises 15 residues. CDR1 is LNHDA and CDR2 is SQIVND in the germline V gene (reference sequence). With 1 base clipped from V and 7 bases from J, the junction kept 7 bases outside the gene matches. The DNA of the CDR3 is TGTGCCAGTAGTATAGGCGCCGGGACAGTTAATGAGCAGTTCTTC. Protein sequence: CASSIGAGTVNEQFF.

DNA of the CDR3: TGCAGCGTTCTGGGCATAGACAGGGAGCAGTACTTC. It encodes CSVLGIDREQYF. This chain joins TRBV29-1 and TRBJ2-7; weak D call: TRBD1 (6 bases). The CDR3 contains 12 residues. V lost 5 bases and J lost 7, with 15 bases in between. The germline V gene has CDR1 SQVTM and CDR2 ANQGSEA.

The rearrangement joins TRBV7-9 to TRBJ2-7; D unclear. The germline gives CDR1 SEHNR, CDR2 FQNEAQ (reference sequence). V gave up 0 bases and J gave up 2 bases, with 8 bases separating them. The CDR3 length is 14 residues. CDR3 protein: CASSLAMSAYEQYF. The CDR3 DNA reads as TGTGCCAGCAGCTTAGCGATGAGCGCCTACGAGCAGTACTTC.

The chain has TRBV19 and TRBJ1-2; 7 positions match TRBD1. The CDR3 loop spans 14 amino acids. J lost 4 bases, V lost 4 bases, and 6 bases had no gene match. CDR1 and CDR2 (germline): LNHDA, SQIVND (reference sequence). In DNA form, the CDR3 reads TGTGCCAGTAGTACAGGGACAGCCTTCTATGGCTACACCTTC. It specifies CASSTGTAFYGYTF.

This chain connects TRBV5-4 to TRBJ2-7; possibly TRBD2 for D (6 bases). Trimming removed 4 bases from V and 5 bases from J, with 19 bases in between. The CDR3 consists of 15 residues. The germline V gene has CDR1 SGHNT and CDR2 YYREEE (reference sequence). CDR3 protein: CASSDRTTVGDEQYF. Written as DNA, the CDR3 is TGTGCCAGCAGCGACCGGACTACAGTGGGGGACGAGCAGTACTTC.

The chain carries TRBV27 and TRBJ2-5; TRBD2 might be the D (6 bases). This CDR3 spans 14 amino acids. Germline-derived CDR1 and CDR2 are MNHEY and SMNVEV (reference sequence). Trimming removed 2 bases from V and 2 bases from J, with 9 bases in between. In nucleotides, the CDR3 is TGTGCCAGCAGTTTAGGAGGGTTACAAGAGACCCAGTACTTC. Protein product: CASSLGGLQETQYF.

With regard to this clone: In the same sample, other DNA sequences code for this CDR3. V is TRBV28 and J is TRBJ2-7; D is possibly TRBD2 (6 bases). The germline V gene has CDR1 MDHEN and CDR2 SYDVKM. Trimming removed 3 bases from V and 1 base from J, with 10 bases in between. The CDR3 runs to 14 residues. In DNA form, the CDR3 reads TGTGCCAGCAGTTTTCCCGGGGGTTCCTACGAGCAGTACTTC. It translates to CASSFPGGSYEQYF.

The chain links TRBV7-9 to TRBJ2-7, with unresolved D. CDR3 length equals 14 residues. CDR1 and CDR2 from the germline V gene are SEHNR and FQNEAQ (reference sequence). The germline V and J ends were trimmed by 1 base and 5 bases, with 12 bases remaining between them. DNA of the CDR3: TGTGCCAGCAGCTTAGAACCCTACCCCGACGAGCAGTACTTC. Translation: CASSLEPYPDEQYF. Based on the CDR3 plus reference TRBV7-9 and TRBJ2-7, the full variable domain is DTGVSQNPRHKITKRGQNVTFRCDPISEHNRLYWYRQTLGQGPEFLTYFQNEAQLEKSRLLSDRFSAERPKGSFSTLEIQRTEQGDSAMYLCASSLEPYPDEQYFGPGTRLTVT.

V usage is TRBV4-1 and J usage is TRBJ2-7; D is perhaps TRBD2 (6 bases). This CDR3 spans 13 amino acids. V lost 5 bases, J lost 4 bases, and 12 bases lay in between. Germline assignment: CDR1 MGHRA and CDR2 YSYEKL. The CDR3 coding sequence is TGCGCCAGCAGCTTCCATCGGGGGTACGAGCAGTACTTC. Translation gives CASSFHRGYEQYF.

V is TRBV27 and J is TRBJ2-1; D may match TRBD1 or TRBD2 (6 bases each). Germline V gene lookup returns CDR1 MNHEY and CDR2 SMNVEV (reference sequence). V lost 2 bases to trimming and J lost 6 bases, with 11 bases between them. This CDR3 is 14 amino acids long. The CDR3 nucleotides read TGTGCCAGCAGTTTAAGGGGGGAATCCAATGAGCAGTTCTTC. It specifies CASSLRGESNEQFF.

J is TRBJ2-3 and V is TRBV6-5; D remains ambiguous. Germline V CDR1 and CDR2: MNHEY, SVGAGI. V was cut by 0 bases and J by 1 base, with 11 bases left in between. This CDR3 region has 16 residues. The DNA of the CDR3 is TGTGCCAGCAGTTACTCGGGTAGCCGCGGCACAGATACGCAGTATTTT. It translates to CASSYSGSRGTDTQYF.

Concerning this clone itself: The same CDR3 is also encoded by other DNA sequences in this sample. The rearrangement uses TRBV4-1 and TRBJ2-3; either TRBD1 or TRBD2 may fit D (5 bases each). Germline values: CDR1 MGHRA, CDR2 YSYEKL. Trimming left V 1 base short and J 2 bases short, with 10 bases between. This CDR3 is 15 amino acids long. The CDR3 here is CASSQGTGLTDTQYF. Here the CDR3 DNA reads TGCGCCAGCAGCCAAGGGACGGGGCTCACAGATACGCAGTATTTT.

As concerns this clone: Likely a read error: the CDR3 ends without its conserved phenylalanine or tryptophan. It is unclear where the CDR3 begins or ends on the DNA, so no DNA is shown, and the CDR3 is as TCRdb lists it. V and J are TRBV6-4 and TRBJ2-7; TRBD2, the D gene given by the table, was not confirmed from the DNA. Germline V gene lookup returns CDR1 MRHNA and CDR2 SNTAGT. The CDR3 is 10 amino acids in total, end residues counted. The CDR3 region is CASSVRDCYL.

The chain uses TRBV6-5 and TRBJ2-7; D is perhaps TRBD1 (6 bases). The CDR3 consists of 14 residues. V gave up 6 bases and J gave up 3 bases, with 15 bases separating them. The germline V gene encodes CDR1 MNHEY and CDR2 SVGAGI. The CDR3 DNA is TGTGCCAGCAGGCCCAGACAGGTATACTACGAGCAGTACTTC. It yields the protein CASRPRQVYYEQYF.

This clone appeared a single time. The chain has TRBV5-4 and TRBJ2-6; no clear D. Trimming cost V 0 bases and J 0 bases, with 13 bases left between them. The germline V gene has CDR1 SGHNT and CDR2 YYREEE (reference sequence). The CDR3 is 18 amino acids. In DNA, the CDR3 is TGTGCCAGCAGCTTGGTGCCGGAACACCCCTCTGGGGCCAACGTCCTGACTTTC. It is translated as CASSLVPEHPSGANVLTF.

This clone appeared a single time. The chain recombines TRBV9 with TRBJ2-3; TRBD2 matches 9 bases. The length of the CDR3 is 14 residues. Trimming at V came to 3 bases and at J to 6 bases, leaving 5 bases not matched to a gene. Germline-derived CDR1 and CDR2 are SGDLS and YYNGEE. CDR3 coding DNA: TGTGCCAGCAGCGGTAGCGGGAGAAGGGATACGCAGTATTTT. Amino acid sequence: CASSGSGRRDTQYF.